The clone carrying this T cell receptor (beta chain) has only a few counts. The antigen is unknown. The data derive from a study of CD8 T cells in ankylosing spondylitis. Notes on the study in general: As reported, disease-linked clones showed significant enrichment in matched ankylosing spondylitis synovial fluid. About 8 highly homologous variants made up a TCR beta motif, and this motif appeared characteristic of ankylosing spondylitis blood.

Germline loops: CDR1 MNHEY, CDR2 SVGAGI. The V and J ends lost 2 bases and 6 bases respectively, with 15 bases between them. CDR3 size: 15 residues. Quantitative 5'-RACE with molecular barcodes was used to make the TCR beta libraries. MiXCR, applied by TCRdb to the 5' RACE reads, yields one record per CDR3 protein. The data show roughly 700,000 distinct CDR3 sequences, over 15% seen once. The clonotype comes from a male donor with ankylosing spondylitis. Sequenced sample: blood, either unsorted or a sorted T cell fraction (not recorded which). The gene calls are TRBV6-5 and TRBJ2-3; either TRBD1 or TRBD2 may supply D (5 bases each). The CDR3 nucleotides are TGTGCCAGCAGTTACCGGGCCCAGGGCGGGGATACGCAGTATTTT. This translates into CASSYRAQGGDTQYF.